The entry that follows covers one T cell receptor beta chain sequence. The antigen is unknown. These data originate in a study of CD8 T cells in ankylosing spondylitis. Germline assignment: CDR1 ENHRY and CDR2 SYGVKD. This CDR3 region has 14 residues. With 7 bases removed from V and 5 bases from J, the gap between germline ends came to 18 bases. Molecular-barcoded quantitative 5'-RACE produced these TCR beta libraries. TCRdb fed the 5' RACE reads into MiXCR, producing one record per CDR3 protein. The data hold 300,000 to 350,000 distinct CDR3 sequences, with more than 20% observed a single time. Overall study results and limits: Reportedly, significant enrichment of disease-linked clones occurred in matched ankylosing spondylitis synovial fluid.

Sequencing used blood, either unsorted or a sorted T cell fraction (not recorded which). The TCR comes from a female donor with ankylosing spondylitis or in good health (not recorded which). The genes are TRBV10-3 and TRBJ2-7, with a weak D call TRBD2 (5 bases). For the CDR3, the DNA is TGTGCCATCACGCCAGGTGGAGGTTGGGACGAGCAGTACTTC. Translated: CAITPGGGWDEQYF.